A single sample is the source of the 10 T cell receptor beta chains below, sequenced in a study of T cells in Graves' hyperthyroidism and ophthalmopathy. The CDR3 regions of TCR beta were amplified from RNA transcripts. HTBI primers were employed in a first-round RT-PCR of the TCR CDR3. TCRdb re-derived calls from the multiplex PCR reads in MiXCR, one entry per CDR3 protein. The sample has 450,000 to 700,000 distinct CDR3 sequences, just over 45% seen once. The sequenced material came from peripheral blood or thyroid tissue (not recorded which). These receptors all come from a woman aged 18-29 years with Graves' hyperthyroidism.

The V and J genes are TRBV11-2 and TRBJ2-7, with D perhaps TRBD2 (6 bases). Trimming shortened V by 3 bases and J by 6 bases, and 18 bases separated the two germline ends. The V gene's germline CDR1 is SGHAT and CDR2 FQNNGV. The CDR3 is 15 amino acids. CDR3 residues: CASSFSGSYLLEQYF. The CDR3 region has the DNA TGTGCCAGCAGCTTTTCCGGGAGTTACTTGCTCGAGCAGTACTTC.

With regard to this clonotype: This CDR3 is missing its conserved last phenylalanine or tryptophan, likely due to a read error. The DNA is omitted, as the CDR3 cannot be located on it reliably, and the CDR3 follows TCRdb's listing. The chain combines TRBV2 with TRBJ2-3; no DNA check was done on the table's D call, TRBD1. Counting both end residues, the CDR3 totals 16 amino acids. Per germline, CDR1 SNHLY and CDR2 FYNNEI. CDR3 amino acids: CASATPNPSSTDTQTL.

V is TRBV9 and J is TRBJ1-5; unclear D gene. Deletions cut 0 bases from V and 2 bases from J, with 9 bases between. The germline V gene has CDR1 SGDLS and CDR2 YYNGEE. The CDR3 has 15 residues. CDR3 residues: CASSVGARGNQPQHF. In DNA, the CDR3 is TGTGCCAGCAGCGTAGGGGCGCGGGGCAATCAGCCCCAGCATTTT.

The chain is built from TRBV29-1 and TRBJ1-2; no clear D. Trimming left V 3 bases short and J 4 bases short, with 12 bases between. The CDR3 sequence is 13 residues long. The germline gives CDR1 SQVTM, CDR2 ANQGSEA. CDR3 sequence reads: CSVDTRTSYGYTF. In DNA form, the CDR3 reads TGCAGCGTTGACACCCGGACTAGCTATGGCTACACCTTC.

In this sample, this clonotype turned up many times. The rearrangement links TRBV12-3 or TRBV12-4 to TRBJ2-5; no clear D gene. The CDR3 covers 12 residues. Trimming removed 5 bases at V and 7 bases at J, with 11 bases between. CDR3 nucleotide sequence: TGTGCCAGCAGTCCCCCCCCGGGGACCCAGTACTTC. This sequence encodes CASSPPPGTQYF.

This chain joins TRBV10-2 and TRBJ1-5, with D maybe TRBD1 (5 bases). The CDR3 is made up of 16 amino acids. CDR1 and CDR2 (germline): WSHSY, SAAADI. The germline V and J ends were trimmed by 0 bases and 3 bases, with 12 bases remaining between them. In nucleotides, the CDR3 is TGCGCCAGCAGTGAGTCTGGGGGTAGGGTCAATCAGCCCCAGCATTTT. It translates to CASSESGGRVNQPQHF.

This chain connects TRBV7-9 to TRBJ1-2, with a weak D call TRBD1 (6 bases). The ends were cut back, 0 bases at V and 5 bases at J, with 16 bases in the middle. CDR1 and CDR2 (germline): SEHNR, FQNEAQ (reference sequence). The CDR3 has 16 residues. CDR3: CASSLARGYVEYGYTF. CDR3 in DNA: TGTGCCAGCAGCTTAGCCAGGGGCTACGTAGAATATGGCTACACCTTC.

V and J are TRBV29-1 and TRBJ1-5; D is ambiguous. The CDR3 runs 12 residues. Trimming took off 8 bases at V and 4 bases at J, with 12 bases between the two ends. Germline V gene data show CDR1 as SQVTM and CDR2 as ANQGSEA. The CDR3 DNA reads as TGCAGCAGCCCACAAGCTAATCAGCCCCAGCATTTT. Translation: CSSPQANQPQHF.

This clonotype has a count of ten or more. The rearrangement links TRBV15 to TRBJ1-1, with TRBD1 matching over 7 bases. The CDR3 consists of 15 residues. Germline V lookup: CDR1 LNHNV, CDR2 YYDKDF (reference sequence). Trimming took 0 bases from V and 6 from J; bases not matched to a gene: 7. In DNA form, the CDR3 reads TGTGCCACCAGCAGAGACCGACAGGGTGTGGCTGAAGCTTTCTTT. This translates into CATSRDRQGVAEAFF.

This chain joins TRBV7-4 and TRBJ1-4, with no clear D. Per germline, CDR1 SGHVT and CDR2 SQSDAQ. There are 13 residues in the CDR3. V lost 0 bases and J lost 8, with 7 bases in between. In nucleotides, the CDR3 is TGTGCCAGCAGCTTAGCGGGGATCGAAAAACTGTTTTTT. It yields the protein CASSLAGIEKLFF.